This passage covers 5 T cell receptor beta chains from one sample sequenced in a study of human T cells and chemical hapten exposure. Specified time point: patch test 1, 2 weeks after DPC sensitization. Stated treatment: therapeutic diphenylcyclopropenone sensitization with weekly scalp DPC. TCRdb processed the RACE reads anew with MiXCR; each CDR3 protein has one entry. Of just under 350,000 distinct CDR3 sequences detected, roughly 6.9% appear once; the ten largest clones hold around 8.4%. The sequencing here drew on whole blood, taken in connection with sensitization to the hapten diphenylcyclopropenone (DPC). The receptor source for this set is a woman younger than 35 with alopecia areata. Some clones in this sample may be carry-over from other donors' samples.

In its sample, this clonotype was seen a few times. The chain employs TRBV4-3 and TRBJ2-1; 14 bases are a match to TRBD2. CDR1 is LGHNA, CDR2 YSLEER, per germline. With 3 bases clipped from V and 1 base from J, the junction kept 17 bases outside the gene matches. The CDR3 loop spans 22 amino acids. CDR3 bases: TGCGCCAGCAGCCACAAAATTCCGGGACTAGCGGGGGAGGGTAGTTCCTACAATGAGCAGTTCTTC. Encoded protein: CASSHKIPGLAGEGSSYNEQFF.

The chain combines TRBV6-2 or TRBV6-3 with TRBJ2-7; a possible D gene is TRBD1 (5 bases). V was trimmed by 2 bases and J by 3 bases, leaving 5 bases between them. CDR1 MNHEY and CDR2 SVGEGT come from the germline V gene. The CDR3 contains 12 residues. The CDR3 nucleotides are TGTGCCAGCAGTTACCAGGGCTACGAGCAGTACTTC. Its translation is CASSYQGYEQYF.

This chain joins TRBV6-5 and TRBJ2-2; D is perhaps TRBD2 (5 bases). This CDR3 contains 15 residues. Germline CDR1 reads MNHEY; CDR2 reads SVGAGI. Between the trimmed V and J ends, which lost 11 bases and 0 bases, there was a span of 16 bases. The CDR3 sequence is CAGKRDAANTGELFF. DNA for the CDR3: TGTGCCGGCAAGAGGGATGCGGCGAACACCGGGGAGCTGTTTTTT.

The chain employs TRBV7-9 and TRBJ1-5; D uncertain. V was trimmed by 2 bases and J by 15 bases, leaving 17 bases between them. Germline lookup yields CDR1 SEHNR and CDR2 FQNEAQ (reference sequence). This CDR3 spans 13 amino acids. CDR3: CASSLNRAHQRHF. CDR3 sequence (DNA): TGTGCCAGCAGCTTAAACCGGGCGCATCAGCGGCATTTT.

Only a few counts were recorded for this clonotype. As DNA, the CDR3 is TGTGCCAGCAGCCCCCAAGCGGGGGCCCTGAACACAGATACGCAGTATTTT. As protein: CASSPQAGALNTDTQYF. The chain uses TRBV9 and TRBJ2-3; 8 bases are shared with TRBD2. The V gene's germline CDR1 is SGDLS and CDR2 YYNGEE. Unmatched junction bases numbered 12, after V lost 4 bases and J lost 2 bases. The CDR3 totals 17 residues.